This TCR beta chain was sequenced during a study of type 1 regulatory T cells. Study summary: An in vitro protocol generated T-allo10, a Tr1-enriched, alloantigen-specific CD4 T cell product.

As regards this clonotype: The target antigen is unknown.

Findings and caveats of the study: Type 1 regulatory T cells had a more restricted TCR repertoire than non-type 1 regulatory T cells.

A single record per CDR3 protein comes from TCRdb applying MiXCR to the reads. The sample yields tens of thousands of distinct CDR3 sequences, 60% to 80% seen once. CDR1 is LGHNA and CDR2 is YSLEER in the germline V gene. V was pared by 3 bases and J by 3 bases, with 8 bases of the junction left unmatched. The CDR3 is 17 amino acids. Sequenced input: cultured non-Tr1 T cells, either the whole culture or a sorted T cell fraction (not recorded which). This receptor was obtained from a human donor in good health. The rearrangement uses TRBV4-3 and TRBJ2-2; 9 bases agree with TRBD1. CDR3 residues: CASSQGPGQGDTGELFF. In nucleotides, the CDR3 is TGCGCCAGCAGCCAGGGGCCGGGACAGGGCGACACCGGGGAGCTGTTTTTT.